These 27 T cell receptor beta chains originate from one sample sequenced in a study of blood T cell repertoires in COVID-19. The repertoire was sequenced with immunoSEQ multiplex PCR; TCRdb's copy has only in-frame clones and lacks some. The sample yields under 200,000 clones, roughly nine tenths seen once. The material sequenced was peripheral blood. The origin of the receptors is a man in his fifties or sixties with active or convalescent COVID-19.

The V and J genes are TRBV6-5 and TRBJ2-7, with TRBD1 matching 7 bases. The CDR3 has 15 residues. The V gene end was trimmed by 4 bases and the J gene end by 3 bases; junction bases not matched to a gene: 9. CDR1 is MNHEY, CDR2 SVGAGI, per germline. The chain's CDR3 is CASSFRDSFDYEQYF. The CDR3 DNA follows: TGTGCCAGCAGTTTTCGGGACAGTTTTGACTACGAGCAGTACTTC.

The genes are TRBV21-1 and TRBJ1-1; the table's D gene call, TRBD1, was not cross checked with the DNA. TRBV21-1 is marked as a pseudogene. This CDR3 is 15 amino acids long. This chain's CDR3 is CASSKGLSGGTEAFF. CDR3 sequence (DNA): TGTGCCAGCAGCAAAGGACTCTCAGGGGGGACTGAAGCTTTCTTT.

Here the CDR3 reads CASQDTYIINSNQPQHF. As DNA, the CDR3 is TGTGCCTCCCAGGACACATACATCATTAATAGCAATCAGCCCCAGCATTTT. J is TRBJ1-5 and V is TRBV24-1, with D perhaps matching TRBD1 (5 bases). The CDR3 consists of 17 residues. Germline CDR1 and CDR2: KGHDR and SFDVKD. Trimming took 12 bases from V and 0 from J, leaving 23 bases between them.

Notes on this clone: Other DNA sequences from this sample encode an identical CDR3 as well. In DNA form, the CDR3 reads TGTGCCAGCAGCTTAGTGGGACAGGGGTCGTACGAGCAGTACTTC. It yields the protein CASSLVGQGSYEQYF. The gene calls are TRBV11-2 and TRBJ2-7; 10 bases are shared with TRBD1. The CDR3 sequence is 15 residues long. The trim removed 1 base at V and 4 bases at J, leaving 4 bases unmatched. The germline V gene has CDR1 SGHAT and CDR2 FQNNGV.

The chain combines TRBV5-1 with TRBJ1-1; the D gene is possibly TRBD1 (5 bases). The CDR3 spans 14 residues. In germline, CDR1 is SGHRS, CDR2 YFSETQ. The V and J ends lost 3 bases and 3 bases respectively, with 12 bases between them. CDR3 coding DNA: TGCGCCAGCAGCTATAAGGGGTCGGACACTGAAGCTTTCTTT. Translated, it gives CASSYKGSDTEAFF.

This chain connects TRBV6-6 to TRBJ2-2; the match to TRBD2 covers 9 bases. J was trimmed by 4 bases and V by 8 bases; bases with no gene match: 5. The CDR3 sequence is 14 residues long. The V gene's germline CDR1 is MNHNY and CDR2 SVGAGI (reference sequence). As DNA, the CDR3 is TGTGCCAGCGGTAGTAGCGGGGGCACCGGGGAGCTGTTTTTT. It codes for CASGSSGGTGELFF.

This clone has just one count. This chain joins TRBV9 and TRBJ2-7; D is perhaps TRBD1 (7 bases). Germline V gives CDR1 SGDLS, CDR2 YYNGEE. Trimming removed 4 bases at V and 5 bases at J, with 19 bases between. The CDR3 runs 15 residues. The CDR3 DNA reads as TGTGCCAGCAGCTTGGGCGGGCAGGGGGGAAACGAGCAGTACTTC. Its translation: CASSLGGQGGNEQYF.

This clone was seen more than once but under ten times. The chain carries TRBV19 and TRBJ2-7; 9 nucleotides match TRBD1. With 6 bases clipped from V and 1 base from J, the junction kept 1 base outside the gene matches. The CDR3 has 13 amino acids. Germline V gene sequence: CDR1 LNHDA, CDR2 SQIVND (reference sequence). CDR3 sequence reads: CASSGQGSYEQYF. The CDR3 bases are TGTGCCAGTAGCGGACAGGGGTCCTACGAGCAGTACTTC. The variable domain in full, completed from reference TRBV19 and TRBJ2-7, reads DGGITQSPKYLFRKEGQNVTLSCEQNLNHDAMYWYRQDPGQGLRLIYYSQIVNDFQKGDIAEGYSVSREKKESFPLTVTSAQKNPTAFYLCASSGQGSYEQYFGPGTRLTVT.

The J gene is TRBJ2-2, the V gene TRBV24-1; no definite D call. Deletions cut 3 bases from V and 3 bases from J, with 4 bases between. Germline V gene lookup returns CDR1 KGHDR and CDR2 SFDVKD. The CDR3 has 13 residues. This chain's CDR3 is CATSDPYTGELFF. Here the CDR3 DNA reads TGTGCCACCAGTGATCCCTACACCGGGGAGCTGTTTTTT.

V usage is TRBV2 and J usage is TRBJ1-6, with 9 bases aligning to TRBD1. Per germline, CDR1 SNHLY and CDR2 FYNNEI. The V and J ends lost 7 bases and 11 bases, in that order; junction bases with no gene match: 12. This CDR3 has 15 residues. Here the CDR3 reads CASMYFGTGRPPLHF. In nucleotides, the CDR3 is TGTGCCAGCATGTATTTCGGGACAGGGCGGCCACCCCTCCACTTT.

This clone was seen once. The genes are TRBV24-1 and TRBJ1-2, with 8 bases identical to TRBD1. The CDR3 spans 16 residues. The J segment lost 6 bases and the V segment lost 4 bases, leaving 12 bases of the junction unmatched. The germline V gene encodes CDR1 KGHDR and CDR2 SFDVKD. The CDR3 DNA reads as TGTGCCACCAGTGACCCCCGTGGACAGGGATTAAATGGCTACACCTTC. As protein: CATSDPRGQGLNGYTF.

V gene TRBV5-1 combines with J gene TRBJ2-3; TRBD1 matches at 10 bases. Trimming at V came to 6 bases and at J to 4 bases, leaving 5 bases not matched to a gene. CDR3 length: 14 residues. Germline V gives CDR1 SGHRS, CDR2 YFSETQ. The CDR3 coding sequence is TGCGCCAGCACCCCGGGGACAGGGGCAGATACGCAGTATTTT. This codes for CASTPGTGADTQYF. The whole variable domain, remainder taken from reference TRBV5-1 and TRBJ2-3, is KAGVTQTPRYLIKTRGQQVTLSCSPISGHRSVSWYQQTPGQGLQFLFEYFSETQRNKGNFPGRFSGRQFSNSRSEMNVSTLELGDSALYLCASTPGTGADTQYFGPGTRLTVL.

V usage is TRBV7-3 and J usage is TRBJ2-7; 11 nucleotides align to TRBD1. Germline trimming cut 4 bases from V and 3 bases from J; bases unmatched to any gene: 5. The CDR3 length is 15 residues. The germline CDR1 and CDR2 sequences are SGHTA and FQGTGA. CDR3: CASSWTGGADYEQYF. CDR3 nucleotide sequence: TGTGCCAGCAGCTGGACAGGGGGCGCGGACTACGAGCAGTACTTC.

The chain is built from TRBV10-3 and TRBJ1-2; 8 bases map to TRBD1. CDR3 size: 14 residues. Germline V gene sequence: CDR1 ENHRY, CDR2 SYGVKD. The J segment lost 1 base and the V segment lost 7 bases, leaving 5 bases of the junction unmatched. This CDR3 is CAITGTGGNYGYTF. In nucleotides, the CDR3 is TGTGCCATCACCGGGACAGGCGGTAACTATGGCTACACCTTC.

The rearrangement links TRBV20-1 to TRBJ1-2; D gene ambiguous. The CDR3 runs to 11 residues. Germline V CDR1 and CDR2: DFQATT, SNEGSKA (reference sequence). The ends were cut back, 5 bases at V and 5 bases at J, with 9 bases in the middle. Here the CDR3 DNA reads TGCAGTGCTCCCCCGACTTATGGCTACACCTTC. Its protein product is CSAPPTYGYTF.

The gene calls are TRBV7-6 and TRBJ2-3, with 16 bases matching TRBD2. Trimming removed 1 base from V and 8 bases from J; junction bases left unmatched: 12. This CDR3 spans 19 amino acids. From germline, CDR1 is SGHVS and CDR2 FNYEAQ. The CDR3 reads CASSLVPPGTSGGVGTQYF. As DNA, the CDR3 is TGTGCCAGCAGCTTAGTACCCCCTGGGACTAGCGGGGGGGTAGGTACGCAGTATTTT.

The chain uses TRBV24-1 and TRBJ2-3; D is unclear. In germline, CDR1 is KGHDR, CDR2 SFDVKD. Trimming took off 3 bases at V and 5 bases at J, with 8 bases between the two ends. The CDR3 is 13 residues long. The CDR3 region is CATSDPSRDTQYF. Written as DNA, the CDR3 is TGTGCCACCAGTGATCCCTCCCGAGATACGCAGTATTTT.

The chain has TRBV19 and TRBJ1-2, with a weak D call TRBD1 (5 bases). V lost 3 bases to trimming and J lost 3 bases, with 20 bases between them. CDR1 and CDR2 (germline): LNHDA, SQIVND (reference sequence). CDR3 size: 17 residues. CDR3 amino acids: CASSMLPRQGKDYGYTF. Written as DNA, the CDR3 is TGTGCCAGTAGTATGTTGCCCCGGCAGGGTAAGGACTATGGCTACACCTTC.

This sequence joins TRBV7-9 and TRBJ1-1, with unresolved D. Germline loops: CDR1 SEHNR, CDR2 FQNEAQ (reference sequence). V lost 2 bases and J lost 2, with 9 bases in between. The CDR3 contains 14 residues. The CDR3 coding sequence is TGTGCCAGCAGCTTAACCCAGATAAACACTGAAGCTTTCTTT. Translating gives CASSLTQINTEAFF.

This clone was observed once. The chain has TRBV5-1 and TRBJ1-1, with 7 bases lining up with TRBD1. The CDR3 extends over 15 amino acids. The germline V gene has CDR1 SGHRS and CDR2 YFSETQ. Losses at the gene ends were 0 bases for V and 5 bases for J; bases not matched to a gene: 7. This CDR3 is CASSLGDSHGTEAFF. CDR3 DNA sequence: TGCGCCAGCAGCTTGGGGGACAGCCACGGGACTGAAGCTTTCTTT.

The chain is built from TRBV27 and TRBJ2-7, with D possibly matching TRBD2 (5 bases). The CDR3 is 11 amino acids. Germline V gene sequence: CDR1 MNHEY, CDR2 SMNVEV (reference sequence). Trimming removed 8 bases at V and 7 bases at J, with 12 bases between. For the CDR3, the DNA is TGTGCCAGCCCCAGCGGCCCGGAGCAGTACTTC. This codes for CASPSGPEQYF.

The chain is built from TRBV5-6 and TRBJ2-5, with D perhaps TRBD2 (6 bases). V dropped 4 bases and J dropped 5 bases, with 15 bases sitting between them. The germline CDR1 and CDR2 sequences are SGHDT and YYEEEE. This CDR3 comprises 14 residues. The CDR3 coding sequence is TGTGCCAGCAGCCTGACCCAGGAGGGGGAGACCCAGTACTTC. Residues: CASSLTQEGETQYF.

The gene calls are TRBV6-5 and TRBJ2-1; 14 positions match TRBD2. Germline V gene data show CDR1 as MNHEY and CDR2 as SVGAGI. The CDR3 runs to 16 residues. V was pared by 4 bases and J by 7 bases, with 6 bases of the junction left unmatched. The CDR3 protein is CASSSTSGGARNEQFF. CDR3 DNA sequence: TGTGCCAGCAGTTCGACTAGCGGGGGGGCCAGAAATGAGCAGTTCTTC.

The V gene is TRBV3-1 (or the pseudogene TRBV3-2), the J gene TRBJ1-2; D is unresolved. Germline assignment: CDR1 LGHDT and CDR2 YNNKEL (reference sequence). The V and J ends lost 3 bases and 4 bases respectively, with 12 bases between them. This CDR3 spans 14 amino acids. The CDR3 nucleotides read TGTGCCAGCAGCCAGGAGGCCACTAGCTATGGCTACACCTTC. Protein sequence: CASSQEATSYGYTF.

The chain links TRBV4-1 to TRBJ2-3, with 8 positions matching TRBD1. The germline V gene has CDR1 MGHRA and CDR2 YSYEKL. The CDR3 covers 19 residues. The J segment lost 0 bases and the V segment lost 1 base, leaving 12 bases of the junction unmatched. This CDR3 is CASSQGRGLTGTSTDTQYF. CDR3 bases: TGCGCCAGCAGCCAAGGCAGGGGGCTTACAGGGACTAGCACAGATACGCAGTATTTT.

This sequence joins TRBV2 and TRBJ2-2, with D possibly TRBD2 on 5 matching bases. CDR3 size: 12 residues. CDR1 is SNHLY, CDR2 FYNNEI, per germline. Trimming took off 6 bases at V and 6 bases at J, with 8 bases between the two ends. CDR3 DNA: TGTGCCAGCAGGCCGGGGTCCGGGGAGCTGTTTTTT. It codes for CASRPGSGELFF.

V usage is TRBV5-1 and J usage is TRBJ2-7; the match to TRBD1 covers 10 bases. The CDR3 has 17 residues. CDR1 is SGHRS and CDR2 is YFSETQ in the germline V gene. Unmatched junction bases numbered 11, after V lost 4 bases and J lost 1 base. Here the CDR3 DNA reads TGCGCCAGCAGCCCCGTCCCAACGGGACAGGGGTCCTACGAGCAGTACTTC. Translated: CASSPVPTGQGSYEQYF. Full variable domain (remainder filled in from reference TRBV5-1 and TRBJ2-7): KAGVTQTPRYLIKTRGQQVTLSCSPISGHRSVSWYQQTPGQGLQFLFEYFSETQRNKGNFPGRFSGRQFSNSRSEMNVSTLELGDSALYLCASSPVPTGQGSYEQYFGPGTRLTVT.